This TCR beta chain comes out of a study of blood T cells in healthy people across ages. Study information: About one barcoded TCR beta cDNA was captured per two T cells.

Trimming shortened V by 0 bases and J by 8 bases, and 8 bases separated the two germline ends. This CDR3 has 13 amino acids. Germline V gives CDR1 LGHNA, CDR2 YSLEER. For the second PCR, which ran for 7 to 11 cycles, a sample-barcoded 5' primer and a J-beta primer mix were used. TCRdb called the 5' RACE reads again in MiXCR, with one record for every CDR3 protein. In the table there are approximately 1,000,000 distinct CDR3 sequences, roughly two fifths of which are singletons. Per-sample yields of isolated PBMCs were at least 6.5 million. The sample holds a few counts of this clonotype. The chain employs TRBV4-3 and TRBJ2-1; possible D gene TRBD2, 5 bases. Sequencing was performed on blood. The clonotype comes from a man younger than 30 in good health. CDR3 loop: CASSQDWRYEQFF. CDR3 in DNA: TGCGCCAGCAGCCAAGACTGGAGGTATGAGCAGTTCTTC.